This T cell receptor (beta chain) was recorded in a study of T cell responses to AZD1222 COVID-19 vaccine. TCRdb's table, derived via immunoSEQ multiplex PCR, lists solely in-frame clones and lacks some. The sample holds 100,000 to 150,000 clones, more than 75% seen once. Findings and caveats of the study: Donors in the cohort were predominantly white British and more often female, and clonal diversity was possibly underestimated. The study found Spike-specific TCR breadth and depth rose after two AZD1222 doses. Unmutated variant regions are reportedly targeted by nearly half of spike-specific TCRs.

In regard to this clone: The antigen is unknown.

The germline V gene has CDR1 SGHTA and CDR2 FQGNSA. The CDR3 sequence is 14 residues long. V lost 4 bases and J lost 5, with 14 bases in between. The clonotype originates from an adult in good health. The rearrangement links TRBV7-2 to TRBJ1-1; D ambiguous. The sample here was peripheral blood, taken on day 0 of AZD1222 vaccination. As DNA, the CDR3 is TGTGCCAGCAGCTCCCGTGTGCGGGATACTGAAGCTTTCTTT. Residues: CASSSRVRDTEAFF.